The rows below give T cell receptor beta chains drawn from one sample of a study of blood T cell repertoires in COVID-19. The data were produced by immunoSEQ multiplex PCR, yet TCRdb's version contains in-frame clones alone and is incomplete. The data hold 95,000 to 110,000 clones, with roughly 84% observed a single time. Specimen: peripheral blood. Receptor source: a human donor in a cohort sampled during active COVID-19. CDR3s include the opening cysteine and the closing phenylalanine or tryptophan. The D gene is left open where the match is weak. Where a row states a size, it is once, few, many or the class of an expanded clone; other rows omit it.

size	D	J	V	CDR3	DNA
-	TRBD1	TRBJ1-2	TRBV4-3	CASSQEVGTAYYGYTF	TGCGCCAGCAGCCAAGAAGTAGGGACAGCGTACTATGGCTACACCTTC
-	-	TRBJ2-1	TRBV6-2/TRBV6-3	CASSPTADEQFF	TGTGCCAGCAGTCCGACAGCTGATGAGCAGTTCTTC
-	TRBD1	TRBJ1-6	TRBV2	CASATGVNSPLHF	TGTGCCAGCGCGACAGGGGTCAATTCACCCCTCCACTTT
-	-	TRBJ1-5	TRBV6-1	CASSEAATLSNQPQHF	TGTGCCAGCAGTGAAGCCGCGACACTTAGCAATCAGCCCCAGCATTTT
few	-	TRBJ2-2	TRBV7-9	CASSLGSRDTGELFF	TGTGCCAGCAGCTTAGGGAGCAGGGACACCGGGGAGCTGTTTTTT
-	-	TRBJ1-3	TRBV9	CASSVGGQGNTIYF	TGTGCCAGCAGCGTAGGTGGACAGGGAAACACCATATATTTT
-	-	TRBJ1-1	TRBV28	CASRQGIMNTEAFF	TGTGCCAGCAGACAGGGTATTATGAACACTGAAGCTTTCTTT
few	TRBD2	TRBJ2-5	TRBV7-3	CASSFLSGRQETQYF	TGTGCCAGCAGCTTCCTTAGCGGGAGACAAGAGACCCAGTACTTC
-	-	TRBJ1-2	TRBV6-5	CASSYSPLGGGYGYTF	TGTGCCAGCAGTTACTCGCCTCTCGGGGGGGGTTATGGCTACACCTTC
-	TRBD1	TRBJ1-6	TRBV7-6	CASSRGQGTNSPLHF	TGTGCCAGCAGCCGCGGACAGGGGACGAATTCACCCCTCCACTTT
-	-	TRBJ1-1	TRBV2	CASRPSQTRGAEAFF	TGTGCCAGCAGACCATCTCAAACGCGGGGGGCTGAAGCTTTCTTT
-	-	TRBJ1-2	TRBV10-3	CAIAGRADYGYTF	TGTGCCATAGCGGGCCGGGCGGACTATGGCTACACCTTC
-	TRBD1	TRBJ2-7	TRBV4-1	CASSQRTGLSYEQYF	TGCGCCAGCAGCCAGAGGACAGGTCTATCCTACGAGCAGTACTTC
-	TRBD1	TRBJ1-1	TRBV6-6	CASSYGGQGDTEAFF	TGTGCCAGCAGTTACGGGGGACAGGGCGACACTGAAGCTTTCTTT
few	-	TRBJ2-1	TRBV19	CASSGGYEQFF	TGTGCCAGCTCTGGGGGGTATGAGCAGTTCTTC
large	-	TRBJ2-7	TRBV6-5	CASSSGSDWKYEQYF	TGTGCCAGCAGTTCAGGTTCGGACTGGAAGTACGAGCAGTACTTC
-	TRBD1	TRBJ1-5	TRBV29-1	CSVSTGVNQPQHF	TGCAGCGTATCGACAGGGGTCAATCAGCCCCAGCATTTT
-	-	TRBJ2-4	TRBV14	CASSQAGTKNIQYF	TGTGCCAGCAGCCAAGCAGGGACCAAAAACATTCAGTACTTC
-	TRBD2	TRBJ2-7	TRBV28	CASSTLATMSYEQYF	TGTGCCAGCAGCACACTAGCGACTATGTCCTACGAGCAGTACTTC
once	TRBD2	TRBJ2-1	TRBV12-5	CASVPGGRALNEQFF	TGTGCTAGTGTCCCGGGCGGGAGGGCCTTGAATGAGCAGTTCTTC